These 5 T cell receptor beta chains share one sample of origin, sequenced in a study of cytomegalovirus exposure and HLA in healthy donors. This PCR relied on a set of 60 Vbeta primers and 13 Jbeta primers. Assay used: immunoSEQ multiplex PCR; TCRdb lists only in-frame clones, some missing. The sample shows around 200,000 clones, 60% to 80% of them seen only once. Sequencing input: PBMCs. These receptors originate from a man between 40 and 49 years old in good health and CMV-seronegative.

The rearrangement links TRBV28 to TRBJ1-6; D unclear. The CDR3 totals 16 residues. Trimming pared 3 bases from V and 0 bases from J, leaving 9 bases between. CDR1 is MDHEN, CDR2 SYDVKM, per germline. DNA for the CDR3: TGTGCCAGCAGTTTGCCACCGGTCTCCTATAATTCACCCCTCCACTTT. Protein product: CASSLPPVSYNSPLHF.

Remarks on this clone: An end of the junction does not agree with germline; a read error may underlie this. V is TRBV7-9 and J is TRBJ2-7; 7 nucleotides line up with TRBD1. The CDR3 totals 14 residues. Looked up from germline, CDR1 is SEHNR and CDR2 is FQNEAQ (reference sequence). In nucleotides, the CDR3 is TGTTCCAGCAGCCGCTCGACAGGGTACTACGAGCAGTACTTC. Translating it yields CSSSRSTGYYEQYF.

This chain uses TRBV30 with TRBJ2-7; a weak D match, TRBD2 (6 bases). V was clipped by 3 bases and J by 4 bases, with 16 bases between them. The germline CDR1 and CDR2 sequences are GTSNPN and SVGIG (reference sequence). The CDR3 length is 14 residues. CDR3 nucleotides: TGTGCCTGGAGCCCGGGACTGGGGACTTACGAGCAGTACTTC. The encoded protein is CAWSPGLGTYEQYF.

The CDR3 bases are TGTGCCAGTACCCAAGAAGCGGGAGCCCCAGATACGCAGTATTTT. This sequence encodes CASTQEAGAPDTQYF. The chain has TRBV19 and TRBJ2-3; 8 bases align to TRBD2. The CDR3 length is 15 residues. Looked up from germline, CDR1 is LNHDA and CDR2 is SQIVND (reference sequence). After removal of 7 bases from V and 4 bases from J, the junction contained 10 bases not matched to a gene. Full variable domain (remainder filled in from reference TRBV19 and TRBJ2-3): DGGITQSPKYLFRKEGQNVTLSCEQNLNHDAMYWYRQDPGQGLRLIYYSQIVNDFQKGDIAEGYSVSREKKESFPLTVTSAQKNPTAFYLCASTQEAGAPDTQYFGPGTRLTVL.

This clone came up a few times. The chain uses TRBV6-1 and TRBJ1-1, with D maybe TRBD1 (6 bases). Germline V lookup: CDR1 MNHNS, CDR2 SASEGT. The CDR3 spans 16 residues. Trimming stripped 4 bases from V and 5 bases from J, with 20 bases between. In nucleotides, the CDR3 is TGTGCCAGCAGTGTGGGGGTAATCACAGGGAATACTGAAGCTTTCTTT. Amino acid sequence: CASSVGVITGNTEAFF.